These 13 T cell receptor beta chains share one sample of origin, sequenced in a study of blood T cell repertoires in COVID-19. Method: immunoSEQ multiplex PCR; TCRdb's copy keeps in-frame clones and lacks some. The sample shows 200,000 to 250,000 clones, more than 70% of them seen only once. Source material: peripheral blood. These receptors came from an elderly woman with acute or convalescent COVID-19.

The chain carries TRBV3-1 (or the pseudogene TRBV3-2) and TRBJ1-3, with D perhaps matching TRBD1 (5 bases). The CDR3 consists of 16 residues. Germline V gene lookup returns CDR1 LGHDT and CDR2 YNNKEL (reference sequence). V lost 0 bases to trimming and J lost 7 bases, with 16 bases between them. CDR3 coding DNA: TGTGCCAGCAGCCAAGATAGGACTGGGGGGGTCAACACCATATATTTT. Residues: CASSQDRTGGVNTIYF.

The J gene is TRBJ1-3, the V gene TRBV5-1, with TRBD1 matching over 10 bases. Per the germline V gene, CDR1 is SGHRS and CDR2 is YFSETQ. The CDR3 is 16 amino acids. Unmatched junction bases numbered 5, after V lost 2 bases and J lost 3 bases. CDR3 coding DNA: TGCGCCAGCAGCTTTGCCGGACAGGGGGTTGGAAACACCATATATTTT. Residues: CASSFAGQGVGNTIYF.

This chain joins TRBV6-4 and TRBJ2-3; D is perhaps TRBD2 (5 bases). V was cut by 6 bases and J by 5 bases, with 18 bases left in between. The CDR3 sequence is 15 residues long. Looked up from germline, CDR1 is MRHNA and CDR2 is SNTAGT. The CDR3 DNA is TGTGCCAGCAGCGCGACGGGGAACCTGGGAGATACGCAGTATTTT. Its protein product is CASSATGNLGDTQYF.

The rearrangement links TRBV15 to TRBJ2-7; TRBD1 might be the D (5 bases). The V and J ends lost 1 base and 3 bases respectively, with 10 bases between them. Germline V lookup: CDR1 LNHNV, CDR2 YYDKDF (reference sequence). This CDR3 contains 14 residues. The CDR3 coding sequence is TGTGCCACCAGCAGAGCAGACAGTTTCTACGAGCAGTACTTC. Its protein is CATSRADSFYEQYF.

The chain employs TRBV12-3 or TRBV12-4 and TRBJ1-1; TRBD1 agrees at 8 bases. The CDR3 extends over 13 amino acids. The V segment lost 5 bases and the J segment 4 bases; nucleotides outside the gene matches: 3. Here the CDR3 DNA reads TGTGCCAGCAGTCAGGGGGCCGGCACTGAAGCTTTCTTT. This encodes CASSQGAGTEAFF.

The rearrangement uses TRBV6-4 and TRBJ2-1; 7 nucleotides agree with TRBD1. The CDR3 runs 16 residues. Per germline, CDR1 MRHNA and CDR2 SNTAGT. After removal of 3 bases from V and 5 bases from J, the junction contained 10 bases not matched to a gene. The CDR3 DNA reads TGTGCCAGCAGTGAAGAGGGGGCCGGCACACACAATGAGCAGTTCTTC. It specifies CASSEEGAGTHNEQFF.

This clone appeared once. The CDR3 nucleotides read TGTGCCAGCAGCTTAAATCCTAGCGGGGGTGAGCAGTTCTTC. Amino acid sequence: CASSLNPSGGEQFF. The rearrangement links TRBV7-3 to TRBJ2-1; 10 bases align to TRBD2. The V gene's germline CDR1 is SGHTA and CDR2 FQGTGA. This CDR3 contains 14 residues. V lost 1 base to trimming and J lost 9 bases; unmatched junction nucleotides: 3.

This chain connects TRBV30 to TRBJ1-1; D remains unclear. This CDR3 has 14 amino acids. Germline CDR1 and CDR2: GTSNPN and SVGIG (reference sequence). Trimming pared 4 bases from V and 0 bases from J, leaving 12 bases between. This CDR3 reads CAWTPGDMNTEAFF. The CDR3 coding sequence is TGTGCCTGGACCCCGGGAGACATGAACACTGAAGCTTTCTTT. The variable domain in full, with the rest retrieved from reference TRBV30 and TRBJ1-1, is SQTIHQWPATLVQPVGSPLSLECTVEGTSNPNLYWYRQAAGRGLQLLFYSVGIGQISSEVPQNLSASRPQDRQFILSSKKLLLSDSGFYLCAWTPGDMNTEAFFGQGTRLTVV.

The V and J genes are TRBV7-8 and TRBJ1-1; 8 bases map to TRBD1. CDR3 length: 12 residues. The V gene end was trimmed by 3 bases and the J gene end by 10 bases; junction bases not matched to a gene: 4. Germline lookup yields CDR1 SGHVS and CDR2 FQNEAQ. This chain's CDR3 is CASSFDRGPAFF. CDR3 DNA: TGTGCCAGCAGCTTCGACAGGGGACCAGCTTTCTTT.

This chain uses TRBV5-4 with TRBJ2-7; possibly TRBD1 for D (5 bases). Trimming pared 2 bases from V and 6 bases from J, leaving 15 bases between. The V gene's germline CDR1 is SGHNT and CDR2 YYREEE (reference sequence). The CDR3 covers 14 residues. In nucleotides, the CDR3 is TGTGCCAGCAGCTTCCAGGGTGGCGATGGCGAGCAGTACTTC. This encodes CASSFQGGDGEQYF.

The chain joins TRBV30 to TRBJ2-7, with D uncertain. This CDR3 spans 11 amino acids. Trimming removed 2 bases at V and 6 bases at J, with 8 bases between. Germline CDR1 is GTSNPN and CDR2 is SVGIG (reference sequence). Here the CDR3 DNA reads TGTGCCTGGAGTTGGAGAGGCGAGCAGTACTTC. Its translation: CAWSWRGEQYF.

This clone was found once. V gene TRBV5-5 combines with J gene TRBJ1-2, with D possibly TRBD1 on 5 matching bases. V lost 4 bases and J lost 4, with 11 bases in between. This CDR3 is built from 13 residues. The V gene's germline CDR1 is SGHKS and CDR2 YYEKEE (reference sequence). The CDR3, as DNA: TGTGCCAGCAGCGCGACAGCAAGCTATGGCTACACCTTC. Protein: CASSATASYGYTF. Combining the CDR3 with reference TRBV5-5 and TRBJ1-2 gives the whole variable domain DAGVTQSPTHLIKTRGQQVTLRCSPISGHKSVSWYQQVLGQGPQFIFQYYEKEERGRGNFPDRFSARQFPNYSSELNVNALLLGDSALYLCASSATASYGYTFGSGTRLTVV.

The V gene is TRBV4-3, the J gene TRBJ1-1, with no clear D. The CDR3 consists of 15 residues. Germline CDR1 reads LGHNA; CDR2 reads YSLEER. V lost 4 bases to trimming and J lost 0 bases, with 12 bases between them. CDR3 coding DNA: TGCGCCAGCAGCCCAGACACCTATATGAACACTGAAGCTTTCTTT. Protein sequence: CASSPDTYMNTEAFF.